These 14 T cell receptor beta chains originate from one sample sequenced in a study of OX40 agonist ivuxolimab in advanced cancers. Data came from immunoSEQ multiplex PCR; TCRdb stores just in-frame clones and leaves some out. The data contain around 70,000 clones, around 84% of them singletons. This specimen consisted of CD4+ or CD8+ T cells sorted from blood, obtained in a trial of the OX40 agonist ivuxolimab. The receptors here all came from an adult with an advanced solid tumor such as melanoma, head and neck, liver or kidney cancer.

This chain joins TRBV6-5 and TRBJ1-1; D may be TRBD1 (5 bases). This CDR3 contains 12 residues. Germline lookup yields CDR1 MNHEY and CDR2 SVGAGI. Between the trimmed V and J ends, which lost 0 bases and 7 bases, there was a span of 6 bases. The CDR3 bases are TGTGCCAGCAGTTACTCGGGGGGTGAAGCTTTCTTT. Translating it yields CASSYSGGEAFF.

The rearrangement uses TRBV7-3 and TRBJ2-5, with a weak D call TRBD1 (5 bases). The germline V and J ends were trimmed by 5 bases and 4 bases, with 11 bases remaining between them. This CDR3 has 13 residues. Looked up from germline, CDR1 is SGHTA and CDR2 is FQGTGA. The CDR3 bases are TGTGCCAGCAGCCCAGGGAATGCAGAGACCCAGTACTTC. Translation: CASSPGNAETQYF.

This clone appeared once. The CDR3 coding sequence is TGCGCCAGCAGCCAAGCTCGGGGGGCTATTGTGGATGAGCAGTTCTTC. As protein: CASSQARGAIVDEQFF. V gene TRBV4-3 combines with J gene TRBJ2-1; tentative D call: TRBD2 (7 bases). The CDR3 is made up of 16 amino acids. Trimming left V 1 base short and J 8 bases short, with 18 bases between. The germline CDR1 and CDR2 sequences are LGHNA and YSLEER.

The chain couples TRBV27 to TRBJ2-3, with a possible D match to TRBD2 (6 bases). The CDR3 runs 16 residues. V was shortened by 1 base and J by 5 bases, with 16 bases between the two germline ends. In germline, CDR1 is MNHEY, CDR2 SMNVEV (reference sequence). CDR3 protein: CASSLYLGGSGDTQYF. For the CDR3, the DNA is TGTGCCAGCAGTTTATATCTCGGGGGTTCGGGAGATACGCAGTATTTT.

The rearrangement joins TRBV6-5 to TRBJ2-7, with TRBD2 matching over 7 bases. The junction had 6 bases not matched to a gene; V was cut back by 4 bases and J by 3 bases. Germline lookup yields CDR1 MNHEY and CDR2 SVGAGI. The CDR3 extends over 14 amino acids. In DNA, the CDR3 is TGTGCCAGCAGTTCTAGCGGAGGGAGCTACGAGCAGTACTTC. Translating gives CASSSSGGSYEQYF.

On this clone itself: At one end the junction does not follow the germline gene, possibly because of a read error. The chain is built from TRBV7-2 and TRBJ2-5; D is unclear. This CDR3 has 13 amino acids. CDR1 is SGHTA and CDR2 is FQGNSA in the germline V gene. The CDR3 region has the DNA TGTGCCAGCAGCTTAGAGCCGAACAGAATCTGGAACTTC. It codes for CASSLEPNRIWNF.

V and J are TRBV7-2 and TRBJ2-2, with 8 bases identical to TRBD1. This CDR3 has 16 residues. After removal of 5 bases from V and 3 bases from J, the junction contained 8 bases not matched to a gene. Germline V gene sequence: CDR1 SGHTA, CDR2 FQGNSA. The CDR3 DNA reads as TGTGCCAGCAGCGTCAGGGGGCGGGTTGACACCGGGGAGCTGTTTTTT. Translated: CASSVRGRVDTGELFF.

This clone showed up just a few times. V is TRBV4-2 and J is TRBJ2-5; 10 bases map to TRBD2. Trimming removed 2 bases from V and 9 bases from J; junction bases left unmatched: 0. Germline CDR1 reads LGHNA; CDR2 reads YNFKEQ. The length of the CDR3 is 12 residues. This chain's CDR3 is CASSQLAGAQYF. The DNA of the CDR3 is TGTGCCAGCAGCCAACTAGCGGGGGCCCAGTACTTC.

J is TRBJ2-7 and V is TRBV5-8; no clear D gene. The CDR3 spans 14 residues. CDR1 is SGHTS and CDR2 is YDEGEE in the germline V gene. The ends were cut back, 0 bases at V and 2 bases at J, with 9 bases in the middle. CDR3 in DNA: TGTGCCAGCAGCTTGGCCTCGACAACCTACGAGCAGTACTTC. The encoded protein is CASSLASTTYEQYF.

This sequence joins TRBV27 and TRBJ1-2; D may be TRBD1 (6 bases). The CDR3 sequence is 15 residues long. Germline loops: CDR1 MNHEY, CDR2 SMNVEV (reference sequence). V lost 7 bases and J 2 bases, leaving 17 bases between the germline ends. The CDR3 DNA follows: TGTGCCAGCACGTCGTACAGGGACTGGAACTATGGCTACACCTTC. It translates to CASTSYRDWNYGYTF.

The CDR3 nucleotides read TGTGCCAGCAGCTTGGGGACAGGGGCGAACACTGAAGCTTTCTTT. Protein sequence: CASSLGTGANTEAFF. The genes are TRBV7-9 and TRBJ1-1; TRBD1 agrees at 10 bases. CDR1 is SEHNR and CDR2 is FQNEAQ in the germline V gene (reference sequence). V was pared by 3 bases and J by 1 base, with 2 bases of the junction left unmatched. The length of the CDR3 is 15 residues.

This rearrangement joins TRBV19 to TRBJ2-3; 7 bases agree with TRBD2. The CDR3 consists of 15 residues. V was clipped by 3 bases and J by 1 base; unmatched bases: 4. The V gene's germline CDR1 is LNHDA and CDR2 SQIVND (reference sequence). The chain's CDR3 is CASSIWLAGTDTQYF. CDR3 DNA sequence: TGTGCCAGTAGTATTTGGCTAGCGGGCACAGATACGCAGTATTTT.

The chain has TRBV6-1 and TRBJ1-5; D is unclear. The CDR3 has 16 residues. Germline values: CDR1 MNHNS, CDR2 SASEGT. Trimming shortened V by 2 bases and J by 6 bases, and 17 bases separated the two germline ends. The CDR3 bases are TGTGCCAGCAGTGAAAGTTTGACCCTAAGAAGTCAGCCCCAGCATTTT. Its translation: CASSESLTLRSQPQHF.

CDR3 DNA sequence: TGTGCCAGCAGCTTTTTCCAGGGAGTTAATGAAAAACTGTTTTTT. Translated, it gives CASSFFQGVNEKLFF. The V and J genes are TRBV7-2 and TRBJ1-4; D might be TRBD1 (5 bases). CDR1 and CDR2 from the germline V gene are SGHTA and FQGNSA. This CDR3 comprises 15 residues. V was clipped by 3 bases and J by 4 bases, with 12 bases between them.